Listed below are T cell receptor beta chains from one sample, sequenced in a study of Ad26.COV2.S vaccination and SARS-CoV-2 variants. The data were produced by immunoSEQ multiplex PCR, yet TCRdb's version contains in-frame clones alone and is incomplete. The repertoire includes 400,000 to 450,000 clones, 80% to 95% of them detected once, and 10% to 15% sits in the top ten. The sample consisted of peripheral blood, taken in a trial of Ad26.COV2.S vaccine versus placebo. The receptors were sampled from a person aged 18-65 years who received the Ad26.COV2.S COVID-19 vaccine or a placebo. Each CDR3 is given with its conserved first and last residue. The D gene is left open where the match is weak. The listing skips clone size in some rows; elsewhere it reads once, few, many or a size class.

j_call d_call v_call cdr3_length clone_size cdr3_nt cdr3_aa
TRBJ2-1 TRBD2 TRBV25-1 17 - TGTGCCAGCAGTCCGAGGGTAGCGGGAGAGGTCTACAATGAGCAGTTCTTC CASSPRVAGEVYNEQFF
TRBJ1-4 - TRBV29-1 14 - TGCAGCGTCCGGTGGGGTCTAACTAATGAAAAACTGTTTTTT CSVRWGLTNEKLFF
TRBJ2-7 TRBD1 TRBV6-5 16 - TGTGCCAGCAGTTATAGGGGGACAGGGATAGTCTACGAGCAGTACTTC CASSYRGTGIVYEQYF
TRBJ2-7 TRBD1 TRBV7-9 16 - TGTGCCAGCAGCCCCCAAGGTTCGACAGGGCGCTACGAGCAGTACTTC CASSPQGSTGRYEQYF
TRBJ2-1 - TRBV7-2 20 - TGTGCCAGCAGCTTAGCGGGAGGGGGGCTCGGCGTACGGGCCTACAATGAGCAGTTCTTC CASSLAGGGLGVRAYNEQFF
TRBJ2-1 - TRBV2 13 - TGTGCCAGCGAGTGGGGACTTGGCAATGAGCAGTTCTTC CASEWGLGNEQFF
TRBJ2-2 TRBD2 TRBV5-6 16 - TGTGCCAGCAGCTTGGTCGGGAGGGAAAACACCGGGGAGCTGTTTTTT CASSLVGRENTGELFF
TRBJ2-7 TRBD2 TRBV10-3 14 - TGTGCCATCAGTGAGTCTAGCGGGAGAATCGAGCAGTACTTC CAISESSGRIEQYF
TRBJ2-1 - TRBV5-4 16 - TGTGCCAGCAGCGGTAGGACCGATTGGTCCTACAATGAGCAGTTCTTC CASSGRTDWSYNEQFF
TRBJ2-3 TRBD2 TRBV10-3 16 - TGTGCCATCAGTGAGACTAGCGGGAGCCCCACAGATACGCAGTATTTT CAISETSGSPTDTQYF
TRBJ1-5 - TRBV27 14 - TGTGCCAGCAGTTTCCGGAGGGGCAATCAGCCCCAGCATTTT CASSFRRGNQPQHF
TRBJ2-3 TRBD1 TRBV6-2/TRBV6-3 17 - TGTGCCAGCAGCCAAACCGGGACAGGGGTCGTGTCGGATACGCAGTATTTT CASSQTGTGVVSDTQYF
TRBJ1-2 TRBD1 TRBV27 14 - TGTGCCAGCAGTTCCGGGACAGCGGCATATGGCTACACCTTC CASSSGTAAYGYTF
TRBJ2-5 - TRBV7-8 16 - TGTGCCAGCAGCGATTGGAGACTCCGAGGATTAGAGACCCAGTACTTC CASSDWRLRGLETQYF
TRBJ2-5 - TRBV24-1 12 - TGTGCCACCAACAGGGTCGGAGAGACCCAGTACTTC CATNRVGETQYF
TRBJ2-1 - TRBV11-2 14 - TGTGCCAGCACCCCTGAGGTAGACCGGTATGAGCAGTTCTTC CASTPEVDRYEQFF
TRBJ2-1 - TRBV5-4 17 - TGTGCCAGCAGCTTAATGATCTCGGGAAGGCCAAGCAATGAGCAGTTCTTC CASSLMISGRPSNEQFF
TRBJ2-2 - TRBV5-4 15 - TGTGCCAGCAGCTTCGGACCTAGTGAGGGCGGGGAGCTGTTTTTT CASSFGPSEGGELFF
TRBJ2-7 - TRBV5-1 15 - TGCGCCAGCAGCTTCCTCACAGGTGTAAACTACGAGCAGTACTTC CASSFLTGVNYEQYF
TRBJ1-1 - TRBV11-3 15 - TGTGCCAGCAGCTTAGATCGGGGGGAAGCTTCTGAAGCTTTCTTT CASSLDRGEASEAFF
TRBJ2-3 - TRBV6-2/TRBV6-3 18 - TGTGCCAGCAGTTACTCGCGGGGTGGTAGCGCGAGCACAGATACGCAGTATTTT CASSYSRGGSASTDTQYF
TRBJ2-3 TRBD1 TRBV7-9 14 - TGTGCCAGCAGCTTACAGGGGGCAACAGATACGCAGTATTTT CASSLQGATDTQYF
TRBJ2-7 - TRBV6-4 12 - TGTGCCAGCAGTAAGAGCGCATGCGAGCAGTACTTC CASSKSACEQYF
TRBJ2-7 - TRBV5-4 14 once TGTGCCAGCAGCGACCTGTCCGGACCTTACGAGCAGTACTTC CASSDLSGPYEQYF
TRBJ1-4 - TRBV7-9 15 - TGTGCCAGCATCCTAATCGGGGGGGTGGACGAAAAACTGTTTTTT CASILIGGVDEKLFF
TRBJ2-7 TRBD2 TRBV4-1 16 once TGCGCCAGCAGCCAAGTTTCGTCCAGCGGGAGCTACGAGCAGTACTTC CASSQVSSSGSYEQYF
TRBJ2-1 - TRBV2 12 - TGTGCCAGCAGTGAAGGGGGAGTTGAGCAGTTCTTC CASSEGGVEQFF
TRBJ2-7 TRBD1 TRBV5-5 18 - TGTGCCAGCAGCCAGCCTGCAGCAGGGGGCAAGGGGTCCTACGAGCAGTACTTC CASSQPAAGGKGSYEQYF
TRBJ1-3 - TRBV19 14 - TGTGCCAGTAGTCCAAGGACGACTGGAAACACCATATATTTT CASSPRTTGNTIYF
TRBJ2-7 TRBD1 TRBV30 15 few TGTGCCTGGAGTTCGGTTTCGGGACAGTTGAGCGAGCAGTACTTC CAWSSVSGQLSEQYF
TRBJ2-5 - TRBV12-3/TRBV12-4 13 - TGTGCCAGCAGTTTAGGGCGAGAAGAGACCCAGTACTTC CASSLGREETQYF
TRBJ2-1 TRBD2 TRBV12-5 16 - TGTGCTAGTGGTTTGTATGGCGGGAGGGCGGGCAATGAGCAGTTCTTC CASGLYGGRAGNEQFF
TRBJ2-7 TRBD1 TRBV15 15 - TGTGCCACCTCTCGGGGGACAGGCTCTACCTACGAGCAGTACTTC CATSRGTGSTYEQYF
TRBJ2-7 - TRBV21-1 17 - TGTGCCAGAATCCTCCCTCCCAGATCAGGGGACTCCTACGAGCAGTACTTC CARILPPRSGDSYEQYF
TRBJ2-1 TRBD2 TRBV24-1 14 - TGTGCCACCAGTGATTTGACTAGCGGCAATGAGCAGTTCTTC CATSDLTSGNEQFF
TRBJ1-6 TRBD1 TRBV11-3 14 once TGTGCCAGCAGCTTACGGACAGGGGATTCACCCCTCCACTTT CASSLRTGDSPLHF
TRBJ2-1 - TRBV30 13 - TGTGCCTGGATCCCGCGAGTAGGTAGTGAGCAGTTCTTC CAWIPRVGSEQFF
TRBJ2-1 - TRBV7-9 15 - TGTGCCAGCAGCTTAATGGGACCCTTGCGGAATGAGCAGTTCTTC CASSLMGPLRNEQFF
TRBJ1-2 TRBD1 TRBV7-9 13 once TGTGCCAGCAGCAAGACAGGGAACTATGGCTACACCTTC CASSKTGNYGYTF
TRBJ2-3 TRBD2 TRBV29-1 15 - TGCAGCGTTGAGGCTAGCGGGAGTATCACAGATACGCAGTATTTT CSVEASGSITDTQYF
TRBJ2-7 TRBD2 TRBV7-9 18 - TGTGCCAGCAGCTTAGCGCTCCTGATTAGCGGGGGCGACTACGAGCAGTACTTC CASSLALLISGGDYEQYF
TRBJ1-2 - TRBV6-5 16 - TGTGCCAGCAGTTCCCGAGCACAGGGAAAAATACATGGCTACACCTTC CASSSRAQGKIHGYTF
TRBJ2-2 - TRBV4-2 15 - TGTGCCAGCAGCCAAGAGACAGATAACACCGGGGAGCTGTTTTTT CASSQETDNTGELFF
TRBJ2-1 - TRBV10-3 17 - TGTGCCATCAGTGGCGAGACTACTTCTAGCTCCTACAATGAGCAGTTCTTC CAISGETTSSSYNEQFF
TRBJ2-5 TRBD2 TRBV9 16 - TGTGCCAGCAGCGCCGGACTAGCGGGGGTGGGTTGGGCCCAGTACTTC CASSAGLAGVGWAQYF
TRBJ2-7 - TRBV11-2 15 - TGTGCCAGCAGCTCCATAGGGAGTAGGACCTACGAGCAGTACTTC CASSSIGSRTYEQYF
TRBJ2-7 - TRBV5-1 16 - TGCGCCAGCAGCTTGGATTTGTCAGTCAGACCTTACGAGCAGTACTTC CASSLDLSVRPYEQYF
TRBJ2-7 TRBD1 TRBV6-2/TRBV6-3 15 - TGTGCCAGCAGTTACGTGGGACAGGGTACCTACGAGCAGTACTTC CASSYVGQGTYEQYF
TRBJ1-4 - TRBV12-3/TRBV12-4 13 - TGTGCCAGCAGTATAAGTAGTAATGAAAAACTGTTTTTT CASSISSNEKLFF
TRBJ2-1 - TRBV15 15 - TGTGCCACCAGCAGAGAGGGCAGCCCAAGGAATGAGCAGTTCTTC CATSREGSPRNEQFF
TRBJ2-2 TRBD1 TRBV28 17 - TGTGCCAGCAAGACCGAGGGACAGGGCGCGGTCACCGGGGAGCTGTTTTTT CASKTEGQGAVTGELFF
TRBJ2-6 TRBD1 TRBV20-1 16 - TGCAGTGCTATTGAGGGTGACAGGGCTGGGGCCAACGTCCTGACTTTC CSAIEGDRAGANVLTF
TRBJ2-1 TRBD2 TRBV7-9 16 - TGTGCCAGCAGCTCCCGCCTAGCGGGACTCGATCGGGAGCAGTTCTTC CASSSRLAGLDREQFF
TRBJ1-1 TRBD1 TRBV6-6 14 - TGTGCCAGCAGTTTGTTTTCGGGACAGGGGGATGCTTTCTTT CASSLFSGQGDAFF